This T cell receptor (beta chain) was identified in a study of T cell clonality in common variable immunodeficiency. Equal genomic DNA amounts from CVID and control samples were sequenced. The data were produced by immunoSEQ multiplex PCR, yet TCRdb's version contains in-frame clones alone and is incomplete. The sample holds approximately 81,000 clones, and no clone turns up only once. At least ten counts were recorded for this clone. At one end the junction does not follow the germline gene, possibly because of a read error. The read ends 3 residues early relative to the CDR3; the germline J gene fills the gap. CDR3 size: 15 residues. The germline gives CDR1 LGHNA, CDR2 YNFKEQ.

The source is a person between 18 and 75 years old in good health. The sequencing sample was made of peripheral blood mononuclear cells. This chain connects TRBV4-2 to TRBJ2-5; D perhaps matches TRBD2 (7 bases). The CDR3 bases that were read are TGCGCCAGCAGCCAAGATCGGGGGGCTGGGGAGACC. It is translated as CASSQDRGAGET. The entire CDR3 protein is CASSQDRGAGETQYF.